One sample yielded the 28 T cell receptor beta chains listed below, sequenced in a study of T cell repertoires in cytomegalovirus infection. TCRdb recomputed calls from the reads with MiXCR, one row per CDR3 protein. The data contain 700,000 to 950,000 distinct CDR3 sequences, 32% of them singletons. No antigen has been assigned to these receptors. The input for sequencing was cultured CD8+ T cells from PBMCs, taken from culture after CMV antigen stimulation. Every receptor here comes from a human donor in good health (CMV status not recorded). Some clones in this sample may be carry-over from other donors' samples.

J is TRBJ1-1 and V is TRBV20-1; D is unresolved. Germline assignment: CDR1 DFQATT and CDR2 SNEGSKA (reference sequence). This CDR3 has 15 amino acids. V was cut by 5 bases and J by 4 bases, with 20 bases left in between. The CDR3 region is CSAYGLGRLGTEAFF. The CDR3 DNA follows: TGCAGTGCTTACGGGTTGGGCAGATTGGGCACTGAAGCTTTCTTT.

This clonotype was seen once. The chain uses TRBV6-2 or TRBV6-3 and TRBJ2-7; TRBD1 matches 8 bases. The length of the CDR3 is 15 residues. Unmatched junction bases numbered 9, after V lost 6 bases and J lost 2 bases. From germline, CDR1 is MNHEY and CDR2 SVGEGT. The CDR3 nucleotides read TGTGCCAGCAGACACGCCGGGACAGGAGCCTACGAGCAGTACGTC. Translation: CASRHAGTGAYEQYV.

The chain links TRBV13 to TRBJ1-1; D remains ambiguous. The CDR3 is made up of 12 amino acids. Germline lookup yields CDR1 PRHDT and CDR2 FYEKMQ (reference sequence). V lost 1 base to trimming and J lost 7 bases, with 7 bases between them. Here the CDR3 DNA reads TGTGCCAGCAGCTTAGTTTTTAATGAAGCTTTCTTT. This codes for CASSLVFNEAFF.

This rearrangement joins TRBV2 to TRBJ2-1; maybe TRBD2 (7 bases). The CDR3 runs to 14 residues. The ends were cut back, 11 bases at V and 4 bases at J, with 18 bases in the middle. Germline V gives CDR1 SNHLY, CDR2 FYNNEI. The CDR3: CAAGRGGQYNEQFF. The CDR3 nucleotides are TGTGCCGCCGGAAGGGGGGGGCAATACAATGAGCAGTTCTTC.

This clonotype has a handful of counts. The V gene is TRBV14, the J gene TRBJ1-1, with D possibly matching TRBD1 (5 bases). The CDR3 is 15 residues long. CDR1 and CDR2 (germline): SGHDN, FVKESK. The V and J ends lost 0 bases and 0 bases respectively, with 8 bases between them. The CDR3 DNA follows: TGTGCCAGCAGCCAAGAGCAGGGAATGAACACTGAAGCTTTCTTT. Amino acid sequence: CASSQEQGMNTEAFF.

About this clonotype itself: Possible read error: a much larger clone is one base away. The chain combines TRBV7-6 with TRBJ2-5; TRBD1 might be the D (7 bases). The CDR3 totals 14 residues. Germline CDR1 reads SGHVS; CDR2 reads FNYEAQ. The CDR3 region has the DNA TGTGTCAGCAGCGCGGGACAGCTCCAAGAGACCCAGTACTTC. Translated: CVSSAGQLQETQYF.

The V and J genes are TRBV20-1 and TRBJ2-4, with TRBD1 as a possible D gene (7 bases). This CDR3 is 16 amino acids long. Germline CDR1 reads DFQATT; CDR2 reads SNEGSKA (reference sequence). Trimming stripped 0 bases from V and 6 bases from J, with 18 bases between. DNA of the CDR3: TGCAGTGCTAGAGATCGCAGTGGGACAGCGGGAAACATTCAGTACTTC. Protein sequence: CSARDRSGTAGNIQYF.

This clonotype was detected ten times or more. The rearrangement links TRBV7-9 to TRBJ1-1; D not resolved. The CDR3 contains 15 residues. Germline V lookup: CDR1 SEHNR, CDR2 FQNEAQ (reference sequence). Deletions cut 4 bases from V and 2 bases from J, with 14 bases between. DNA for the CDR3: TGTGCCAGCAGCTCGACCTCAGGCCTTAACACTGAAGCTTTCTTT. Residues: CASSSTSGLNTEAFF.

The CDR3 sequence is CASTSQAGRKETQYF. CDR3 bases: TGTGCCAGCACAAGTCAGGCAGGGCGTAAAGAGACCCAGTACTTC. The rearrangement uses TRBV7-9 and TRBJ2-5; D may be TRBD1 (5 bases). CDR1 SEHNR and CDR2 FQNEAQ come from the germline V gene (reference sequence). V lost 7 bases and J 3 bases, leaving 18 bases between the germline ends. The length of the CDR3 is 15 residues.

This clonotype showed up many times. The rearrangement uses TRBV6-5 and TRBJ2-1, with D possibly TRBD2 on 7 matching bases. The CDR3 extends over 14 amino acids. Looked up from germline, CDR1 is MNHEY and CDR2 is SVGAGI. V gave up 6 bases and J gave up 7 bases, with 16 bases separating them. The CDR3 spells CASSWGGRGNEQFF. CDR3 in DNA: TGTGCCAGCAGCTGGGGGGGCAGAGGGAATGAGCAGTTCTTC.

In this sample, this clonotype turned up a few times. The V and J genes are TRBV6-1 and TRBJ1-5; 9 nucleotides align to TRBD1. V lost 6 bases, J lost 3 bases, and 9 bases stayed unmatched. In germline, CDR1 is MNHNS, CDR2 SASEGT. This CDR3 is built from 16 residues. The CDR3, as DNA: TGTGCCAGCAGCTCAAAGGACAGGGGCCCCAATCAGCCCCAGCATTTT. It yields the protein CASSSKDRGPNQPQHF.

This sequence joins TRBV3-1 and TRBJ1-2; 7 nucleotides agree with TRBD1. V gave up 1 base and J gave up 3 bases; unmatched junction bases: 8. CDR3 size: 16 residues. Germline CDR1 LGHDT, CDR2 YNNKEL (reference sequence). The CDR3 spells CASSQVAPQGDYGYTF. CDR3 in DNA: TGTGCCAGCAGCCAAGTGGCCCCCCAGGGGGACTATGGCTACACCTTC.

This clonotype was detected a few times. In nucleotides, the CDR3 is TGTGCCAGCAGCTTAGGGGACAGGGCTGTGGAGGAGCAGTTCTTC. Its protein is CASSLGDRAVEEQFF. The rearrangement links TRBV7-9 to TRBJ2-1, with 9 bases identical to TRBD1. Germline CDR1 reads SEHNR; CDR2 reads FQNEAQ (reference sequence). The CDR3 is 15 amino acids. The V segment lost 1 base and the J segment 10 bases; nucleotides outside the gene matches: 8.

This clonotype has just a few counts. The chain recombines TRBV27 with TRBJ1-6; tentative D call: TRBD1 (5 bases). V lost 3 bases and J 8 bases, leaving 11 bases between the germline ends. CDR3 length: 14 residues. Germline CDR1 is MNHEY and CDR2 is SMNVEV (reference sequence). The CDR3 protein is CASSFGTRDSPLHF. The CDR3 coding sequence is TGTGCCAGCAGTTTCGGGACGCGGGATTCACCCCTCCACTTT.

This chain uses TRBV10-3 with TRBJ1-6; 7 bases fit TRBD1. V lost 3 bases and J lost 6; bases outside the gene matches: 5. The CDR3 consists of 15 residues. CDR1 is ENHRY and CDR2 is SYGVKD in the germline V gene. This chain's CDR3 is CAISDEAGGNSPLHF. CDR3 sequence (DNA): TGTGCCATCAGTGATGAGGCAGGGGGTAATTCACCCCTCCACTTT.

This chain links TRBV28 with TRBJ2-7; 11 nucleotides line up with TRBD1. Trimming cost V 2 bases and J 3 bases; bases outside gene matches: 9. Germline V gene data show CDR1 as MDHEN and CDR2 as SYDVKM. CDR3 length: 17 amino acids. CDR3 sequence: CASSLGAGQGVFYEQYF. CDR3 nucleotides: TGTGCCAGCAGTTTAGGGGCGGGACAGGGGGTATTCTACGAGCAGTACTTC.

As regards this clonotype: A read error may explain this, as a much larger clone is one base away. CDR3 sequence (DNA): TGTGCCAGCAGTTCAGTCTCGGGACTAGTGGGGCCTAATGAGCAGTTCTTC. It yields the protein CASSSVSGLVGPNEQFF. V gene TRBV7-2 combines with J gene TRBJ2-1, with 8 bases fitting TRBD2. Per the germline V gene, CDR1 is SGHTA and CDR2 is FQGNSA. V trimming: 6 bases; J trimming: 7 bases; junction bases outside the gene matches: 17. The CDR3 covers 17 residues. Looking up the rest from reference TRBV7-2 and TRBJ2-1 gives the full variable domain: GAGVSQSPSNKVTEKGKDVELRCDPISGHTALYWYRQSLGQGLEFLIYFQGNSAPDKSGLPSDRFSAERTGGSVSTLTIQRTQQEDSAVYLCASSSVSGLVGPNEQFFGPGTRLTVL.

This clonotype was detected only once. The chain carries TRBV6-2 or TRBV6-3 and TRBJ2-1, with TRBD1 matching 8 bases. The CDR3 consists of 20 residues. Germline CDR1 MNHEY, CDR2 SVGEGT. The V segment lost 0 bases and the J segment 0 bases; nucleotides outside the gene matches: 13. As DNA, the CDR3 is TGTGCCAGCAGTTACTCCGCGACAGGGGACCCTCGTCTCTCCTACAATGAGCAGTTCTTC. It encodes CASSYSATGDPRLSYNEQFF.

This clonotype has only a few counts. The rearrangement links TRBV5-4 to TRBJ1-1, with a weak D call TRBD1 (6 bases). This CDR3 has 14 residues. Germline V gene sequence: CDR1 SGHNT, CDR2 YYREEE (reference sequence). Trimming shortened V by 0 bases and J by 6 bases, and 12 bases separated the two germline ends. CDR3 region: CASSLGVGAAEAFF. CDR3 in DNA: TGTGCCAGCAGCTTGGGAGTGGGGGCGGCTGAAGCTTTCTTT.

The chain joins TRBV27 to TRBJ1-5; D is unresolved. Germline CDR1 MNHEY, CDR2 SMNVEV (reference sequence). The CDR3 contains 16 residues. The V and J ends lost 0 bases and 11 bases respectively, with 20 bases between them. CDR3 DNA sequence: TGTGCCAGCAGTTTATCCCTCCCTGTCCCGGTGGACGCCCAGCATTTT. It is translated as CASSLSLPVPVDAQHF.

This clonotype was seen ten or more times. The chain uses TRBV7-8 and TRBJ1-5; D is undetermined. This CDR3 spans 15 amino acids. Germline V gene sequence: CDR1 SGHVS, CDR2 FQNEAQ. With 0 bases removed from V and 2 bases from J, the gap between germline ends came to 8 bases. In DNA, the CDR3 is TGTGCCAGCAGCTTAGCGGCCGGGGGCAATCAGCCCCAGCATTTT. It codes for CASSLAAGGNQPQHF.

This clonotype was observed many times. The chain carries TRBV7-6 and TRBJ2-3, with a weak D call TRBD2 (7 bases). V gave up 5 bases and J gave up 4 bases, with 13 bases separating them. The CDR3 extends over 14 amino acids. Germline V gene data show CDR1 as SGHVS and CDR2 as FNYEAQ. The DNA of the CDR3 is TGTGCCAGCAGCCTAAGGGGGGGTGCAGATACGCAGTATTTT. It is translated as CASSLRGGADTQYF.

This chain uses TRBV6-2 or TRBV6-3 with TRBJ2-7; unclear D gene. This CDR3 comprises 13 residues. Per germline, CDR1 MNHEY and CDR2 SVGEGT. Between the trimmed V and J ends, which lost 0 bases and 2 bases, there was a span of 5 bases. The CDR3 region has the DNA TGTGCCAGCAGTTACTCAGGCCCCTACGAGCAGTACGTC. It yields the protein CASSYSGPYEQYV.

In its sample, this clonotype was seen many times. The chain recombines TRBV7-6 with TRBJ1-2; 11 bases align to TRBD1. The CDR3 runs 16 residues. V lost 5 bases, J lost 3 bases, and 8 bases stayed unmatched. CDR1 is SGHVS and CDR2 is FNYEAQ in the germline V gene. CDR3 residues: CASSPRTGGNYYGYTF. DNA for the CDR3: TGTGCCAGCAGCCCCCGGACAGGGGGCAATTACTATGGCTACACCTTC.

This clonotype was seen a handful of times. The chain links TRBV4-1 to TRBJ1-3; D call uncertain. Germline assignment: CDR1 MGHRA and CDR2 YSYEKL. The CDR3 covers 12 residues. Deletions cut 6 bases from V and 0 bases from J, with 3 bases between. CDR3 region: CASRSSGNTIYF. For the CDR3, the DNA is TGCGCCAGCAGGAGCTCTGGAAACACCATATATTTT.

This clonotype showed up just a few times. The chain recombines TRBV6-5 with TRBJ1-2, with 8 bases identical to TRBD1. The CDR3 loop spans 14 amino acids. V dropped 3 bases and J dropped 6; count of bases not matched to a gene: 6. CDR1 is MNHEY, CDR2 SVGAGI, per germline. CDR3 DNA: TGTGCCAGCAGTTATGGGGCAGGGGGCAATGGCTACACCTTC. It translates to CASSYGAGGNGYTF.

This clonotype was counted a single time. Just one base apart from a much larger clone, this may be a read error. The chain joins TRBV27 to TRBJ2-3; D perhaps matches TRBD2 (5 bases). The germline gives CDR1 MNHEY, CDR2 SMNVEV (reference sequence). This CDR3 is built from 17 residues. CDR3 amino acids: CVSSFSEQRTLWNTQYF. As DNA, the CDR3 is TGTGTCAGCAGTTTTAGTGAACAGCGGACCCTTTGGAATACGCAGTATTTT.

Note on this clonotype: This CDR3 is missing its conserved last phenylalanine or tryptophan, likely due to a read error. V usage is TRBV6-1 and J usage is TRBJ1-2; D unclear. V dropped 1 base and J dropped 4 bases, with 13 bases sitting between them. Germline values: CDR1 MNHNS, CDR2 SASEGT. The CDR3 consists of 15 residues. CDR3 residues: CASSEGLGPSYGYTI. In DNA, the CDR3 is TGTGCCAGCAGTGAAGGGCTAGGGCCCTCCTATGGCTACACCATC.